Shown below are 9 T cell receptor beta chains from a single sample sequenced in a study of cytomegalovirus exposure and HLA in healthy donors. This PCR relied on a set of 60 Vbeta primers and 13 Jbeta primers. Some clones are missing from TCRdb's copy, which holds only in-frame ones; the method was immunoSEQ multiplex PCR. In the table there are about 38,000 clones, roughly 64% of which are singletons. Input material: PBMCs. These receptors were obtained from a man in his fifties or sixties in good health and CMV-seropositive.

The chain combines TRBV21-1 with TRBJ2-2; the table's D call of TRBD1 was not tested on the DNA. TRBV21-1 is flagged as a pseudogene. The CDR3 has 16 amino acids. The CDR3 DNA is TGTGCCAGCAGCAACAAAGGCAGGGGTTCCACCGGGGAGCTGTTTTTT. Residues: CASSNKGRGSTGELFF.

CDR3 nucleotide sequence: TGTGCCAGCAGCGCGGGACTAGCGGGGGACTACGAGCAGTACTTC. Translated, it gives CASSAGLAGDYEQYF. The chain recombines TRBV9 with TRBJ2-7, with 14 positions matching TRBD2. J gave up 3 bases and V 3 bases, and 2 bases lay outside the gene matches. Per the germline V gene, CDR1 is SGDLS and CDR2 is YYNGEE. The length of the CDR3 is 15 residues.

The chain uses TRBV2 and TRBJ2-7, with D tentatively TRBD2 (5 bases). CDR1 SNHLY and CDR2 FYNNEI come from the germline V gene. This CDR3 has 14 amino acids. The V end was cut by 6 bases, the J end by 0 bases, with 12 bases between. CDR3 amino acids: CASRQAVSSYEQYF. CDR3 nucleotides: TGTGCCAGCAGACAAGCGGTAAGCTCCTACGAGCAGTACTTC.

In this sample, this clone turned up once. V usage is TRBV11-2 and J usage is TRBJ2-3, with D perhaps TRBD1 (6 bases). The germline V and J ends were trimmed by 5 bases and 4 bases, with 13 bases remaining between them. The CDR3 has 14 amino acids. CDR1 is SGHAT, CDR2 FQNNGV, per germline. CDR3 sequence reads: CASSPIQGSDTQYF. In DNA, the CDR3 is TGTGCCAGCAGCCCCATACAGGGCTCAGATACGCAGTATTTT. The full variable domain, in which reference TRBV11-2 and TRBJ2-3 provide the parts outside the CDR3, is EAGVAQSPRYKIIEKRQSVAFWCNPISGHATLYWYQQILGQGPKLLIQFQNNGVVDDSQLPKDRFSAERLKGVDSTLKIQPAKLEDSAVYLCASSPIQGSDTQYFGPGTRLTVL.

This clone turned up a few times. The chain couples TRBV11-3 to TRBJ2-3, with 16 bases fitting TRBD2. CDR3 length: 17 amino acids. Per the germline V gene, CDR1 is SGHNT and CDR2 is YENEEA. Germline trimming cut 5 bases from V and 10 bases from J; bases unmatched to any gene: 12. This chain's CDR3 is CASSPGLAGGPGVAQYF. The CDR3 nucleotides read TGTGCCAGCAGCCCGGGACTAGCGGGGGGGCCGGGCGTGGCGCAGTATTTT.

The chain carries TRBV7-2 and TRBJ2-1, with 8 bases that match TRBD2. Per the germline V gene, CDR1 is SGHTA and CDR2 is FQGNSA. The length of the CDR3 is 18 residues. V was clipped by 0 bases and J by 1 base; unmatched bases: 8. CDR3 bases: TGTGCCAGCAGCTTAGCGCCCACCACGGGGGGGTCCTACAATGAGCAGTTCTTC. Translation gives CASSLAPTTGGSYNEQFF. The variable domain in full, completed from reference TRBV7-2 and TRBJ2-1, reads GAGVSQSPSNKVTEKGKDVELRCDPISGHTALYWYRQSLGQGLEFLIYFQGNSAPDKSGLPSDRFSAERTGGSVSTLTIQRTQQEDSAVYLCASSLAPTTGGSYNEQFFGPGTRLTVL.

J is TRBJ1-5 and V is TRBV4-3, with D possibly being TRBD1 (6 bases). CDR3 length: 15 amino acids. Germline V CDR1 and CDR2: LGHNA, YSLEER. Trimming cost V 4 bases and J 0 bases, with 10 bases left between them. Here the CDR3 reads CASSPQGYSNQPQHF. CDR3 DNA: TGCGCCAGCAGCCCACAGGGCTATAGCAATCAGCCCCAGCATTTT.

In its sample, this clone is medium-sized. V and J are TRBV4-1 and TRBJ2-5; D gene ambiguous. CDR1 is MGHRA, CDR2 YSYEKL, per germline. V was cut by 4 bases and J by 4 bases, with 16 bases left in between. The CDR3 is 15 amino acids. As DNA, the CDR3 is TGCGCCAGCAGCCCCGAGGATACTCGGAGAGAGACCCAGTACTTC. Translating gives CASSPEDTRRETQYF.

J is TRBJ1-5 and V is TRBV7-2; 7 nucleotides agree with TRBD1. This CDR3 has 13 amino acids. From germline, CDR1 is SGHTA and CDR2 FQGNSA. J was trimmed by 6 bases and V by 3 bases; bases with no gene match: 2. CDR3: CASSFGDSQPQHF. DNA of the CDR3: TGTGCCAGCAGCTTTGGGGACAGTCAGCCCCAGCATTTT.